Included here is one TCR beta chain sequence, with context. The data are from a study of OX40 agonist ivuxolimab in advanced cancers. Across the whole study: Across the patients, intravenous ivuxolimab was delivered every 2 weeks at 0.01 to 10 mg/kg.

The J segment lost 2 bases and the V segment lost 5 bases, leaving 6 bases of the junction unmatched. CDR1 SGHRS and CDR2 YFSETQ come from the germline V gene. The CDR3 is made up of 15 amino acids. Libraries were prepared by immunoSEQ multiplex PCR; TCRdb keeps only in-frame clonotypes and omits some of them. Seen here are roughly 99,000 clones, under 95% observed once, and the top ten hold about 1.2%. The receptor's source is an adult with an advanced solid tumor such as melanoma, head and neck, liver or kidney cancer. The J gene is TRBJ2-3, the V gene TRBV5-1; TRBD1 aligns across 9 bases. Specimen: CD4+ or CD8+ T cells sorted from blood, collected in a trial of the OX40 agonist ivuxolimab. The CDR3 sequence is CASRTGTGTTDTQYF. The DNA of the CDR3 is TGCGCCAGCAGGACCGGGACAGGGACCACAGATACGCAGTATTTT.